The text below deals with one T cell receptor (beta chain). Antigen: not known. This sample stems from a study of identical twins. Study-level results: Out-of-frame alpha sequences shared by twins were enriched for low generation probability.

With 1 base removed from V and 0 bases from J, the gap between germline ends came to 13 bases. The CDR3 has 15 residues. Germline assignment: CDR1 SQVTM and CDR2 ANQGSEA. Using its own MiXCR run on the 5' RACE reads, TCRdb lists one record per CDR3 protein. Of roughly 750,000 distinct CDR3 sequences in the sample, over 20% were seen once. These data were likewise used in another study, on T cells expressing NK-cell markers. That study reports: The authors restricted sorting to alpha-beta TCR T cells with an anti-gamma-delta TCR antibody in several experiments.

The origin of this receptor is a young woman in good health. What was sequenced was PBMCs. This chain connects TRBV29-1 to TRBJ2-7; D is uncertain. The CDR3: CSVEGLSEASYEQYF. Here the CDR3 DNA reads TGCAGCGTTGAAGGTTTGTCAGAAGCCTCCTACGAGCAGTACTTC.